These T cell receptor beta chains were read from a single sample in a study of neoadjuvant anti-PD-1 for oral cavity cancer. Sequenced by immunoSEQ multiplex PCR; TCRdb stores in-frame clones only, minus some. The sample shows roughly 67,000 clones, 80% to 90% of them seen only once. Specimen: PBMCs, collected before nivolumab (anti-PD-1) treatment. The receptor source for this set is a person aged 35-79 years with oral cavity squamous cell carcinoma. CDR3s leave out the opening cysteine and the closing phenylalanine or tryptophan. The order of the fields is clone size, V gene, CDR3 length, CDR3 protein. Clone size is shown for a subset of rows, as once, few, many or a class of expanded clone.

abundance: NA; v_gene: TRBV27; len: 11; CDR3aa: ASSPPSRETQY
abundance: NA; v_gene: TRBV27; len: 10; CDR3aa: ASSSRNQPQH
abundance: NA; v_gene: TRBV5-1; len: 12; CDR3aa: ASSPRRYQETQY
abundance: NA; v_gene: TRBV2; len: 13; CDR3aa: ASSASFSRHYEQY
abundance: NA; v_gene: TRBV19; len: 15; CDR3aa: ASSLSTVLLRGTEAF
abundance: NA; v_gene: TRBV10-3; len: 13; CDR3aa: AISESVVGGTEAF
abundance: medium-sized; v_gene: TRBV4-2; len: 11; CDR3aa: ASSQTSVGEQY
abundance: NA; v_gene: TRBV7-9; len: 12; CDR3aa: ASSLREPDYGYT
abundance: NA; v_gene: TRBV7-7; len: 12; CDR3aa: ASSPGGSTGELF
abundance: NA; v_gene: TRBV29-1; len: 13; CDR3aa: SVAENTGGGEKLF
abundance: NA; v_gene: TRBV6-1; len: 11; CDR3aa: ASSNSQPDTQY
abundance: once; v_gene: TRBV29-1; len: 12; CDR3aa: SAGLGRHDYGYT
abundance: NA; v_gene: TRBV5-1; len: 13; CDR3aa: ASSRGQGSTGELF
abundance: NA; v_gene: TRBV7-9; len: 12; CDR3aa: ASSHRSTNTEAF
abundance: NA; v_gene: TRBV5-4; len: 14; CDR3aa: ASSLATGTANTEAF
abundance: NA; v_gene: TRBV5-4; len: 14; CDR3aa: ASSASGFGGSEKLF
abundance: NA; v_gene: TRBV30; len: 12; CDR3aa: AWSWPGQSEKLF
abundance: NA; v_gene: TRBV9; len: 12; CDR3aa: ASSVGAGTYGYT
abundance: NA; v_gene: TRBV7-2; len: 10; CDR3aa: ASSLTYYEQY
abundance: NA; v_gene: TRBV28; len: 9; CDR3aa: ATDQAGGYT
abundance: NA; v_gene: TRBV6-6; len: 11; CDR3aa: ASSYQAGYGYT
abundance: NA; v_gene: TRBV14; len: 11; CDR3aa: ASSQGINTEAF